The rows below give T cell receptor beta chains drawn from one sample of a study of T-cell reconstitution after alpha-beta-depleted transplantation in children. MiXCR, applied by TCRdb to the PCR reads, yields one record per CDR3 protein. The sample lists 450,000 to 600,000 distinct CDR3 sequences, 30% to 35% occurring once. Source: PBMCs from the stem cell graft donor, taken from the stem cell graft. These receptors originate from a human donor who donated a stem cell graft to a child with aplastic anemia. Each CDR3 is given with its conserved first and last residue. D genes are given only for firm matches. Some rows have no size entry. The others give once, few or many, or a class for an expanded clone.

D gene: -; J gene: TRBJ1-1; V gene: TRBV18; clone size: -; CDR3 protein: CASSPAATKGNTEAFF; CDR3 DNA: TGTGCCAGCTCACCAGCAGCTACAAAAGGGAACACTGAAGCTTTCTTT
D gene: -; J gene: TRBJ2-2; V gene: TRBV30; clone size: -; CDR3 protein: CAWSAKKTGGELFF; CDR3 DNA: TGTGCCTGGAGTGCCAAGAAGACCGGCGGGGAGCTGTTTTTT
D gene: -; J gene: TRBJ2-1; V gene: TRBV6-2/TRBV6-3; clone size: -; CDR3 protein: CASGRYGEQFF; CDR3 DNA: TGTGCCAGCGGACGCTACGGTGAGCAGTTCTTC
D gene: -; J gene: TRBJ1-1; V gene: TRBV10-3; clone size: few; CDR3 protein: CAISEGPSEAFF; CDR3 DNA: TGTGCCATCAGTGAAGGTCCATCTGAAGCTTTCTTT
D gene: -; J gene: TRBJ2-1; V gene: TRBV29-1; clone size: -; CDR3 protein: CSVPDSPYNEQFF; CDR3 DNA: TGCAGCGTTCCGGACTCACCCTACAATGAGCAGTTCTTC
D gene: -; J gene: TRBJ2-3; V gene: TRBV20-1; clone size: -; CDR3 protein: CSAREVADTQYF; CDR3 DNA: TGCAGTGCTAGAGAAGTGGCAGATACGCAGTATTTT
D gene: TRBD2; J gene: TRBJ2-2; V gene: TRBV9; clone size: -; CDR3 protein: CASSVGGSTGELFF; CDR3 DNA: TGTGCCAGCAGCGTAGGCGGGAGCACCGGGGAGCTGTTTTTT
D gene: TRBD2; J gene: TRBJ2-1; V gene: TRBV29-1; clone size: -; CDR3 protein: CSDLRTSGIDQFF; CDR3 DNA: TGCAGCGACCTTCGGACTAGCGGGATAGACCAGTTCTTC
D gene: -; J gene: TRBJ2-1; V gene: TRBV5-1; clone size: -; CDR3 protein: CASSLRTTDFHNEQFF; CDR3 DNA: TGCGCCAGCAGCCTTAGGACTACGGATTTCCACAATGAGCAGTTCTTC
D gene: -; J gene: TRBJ2-7; V gene: TRBV19; clone size: -; CDR3 protein: CASSLHPDYEQYF; CDR3 DNA: TGTGCCAGTAGTCTCCATCCCGACTACGAGCAGTACTTC
D gene: -; J gene: TRBJ2-7; V gene: TRBV7-2; clone size: -; CDR3 protein: CASSRSGAAAYEQYF; CDR3 DNA: TGTGCCAGCAGCCGGAGTGGGGCCGCAGCCTACGAGCAGTACTTC
D gene: -; J gene: TRBJ2-1; V gene: TRBV7-2; clone size: -; CDR3 protein: CASSSELGPEQFF; CDR3 DNA: TGTGCCAGCAGCTCCGAGTTGGGACCAGAGCAGTTCTTC
D gene: -; J gene: TRBJ1-1; V gene: TRBV27; clone size: -; CDR3 protein: CASSPYIAMNTEAFF; CDR3 DNA: TGTGCCAGCAGTCCTTATATAGCTATGAACACTGAAGCTTTCTTT
D gene: TRBD1; J gene: TRBJ1-2; V gene: TRBV20-1; clone size: few; CDR3 protein: CSAEDRGRNYGYTF; CDR3 DNA: TGCAGTGCTGAGGACAGGGGGCGGAACTATGGCTACACCTTC
D gene: TRBD2; J gene: TRBJ2-2; V gene: TRBV7-8; clone size: once; CDR3 protein: CASSLFELAATGELFF; CDR3 DNA: TGTGCCAGCAGCTTATTCGAACTAGCGGCTACCGGGGAGCTGTTTTTT
D gene: -; J gene: TRBJ2-7; V gene: TRBV21-1; clone size: -; CDR3 protein: CASSPKRWDREYEQYF; CDR3 DNA: TGTGCCAGCAGCCCAAAACGGTGGGACAGGGAGTACGAGCAGTACTTC
D gene: -; J gene: TRBJ2-7; V gene: TRBV7-6; clone size: -; CDR3 protein: CASSLEQGLYEQYF; CDR3 DNA: TGTGCCAGCAGCCTGGAACAGGGCCTCTACGAGCAGTACTTC
D gene: TRBD2; J gene: TRBJ2-1; V gene: TRBV6-5; clone size: few; CDR3 protein: CASSYFSGGYNEQFF; CDR3 DNA: TGTGCCAGCAGTTATTTTAGCGGGGGGTACAATGAGCAGTTCTTC
D gene: TRBD2; J gene: TRBJ2-1; V gene: TRBV4-1; clone size: few; CDR3 protein: CASSGTPSGDYNEQFF; CDR3 DNA: TGCGCCAGCAGCGGAACCCCTAGCGGGGATTACAATGAGCAGTTCTTC
D gene: -; J gene: TRBJ2-1; V gene: TRBV5-6; clone size: many; CDR3 protein: CASSLGDTGINEQFF; CDR3 DNA: TGTGCCAGCAGCTTGGGGGACACCGGAATCAATGAGCAGTTCTTC
D gene: -; J gene: TRBJ2-1; V gene: TRBV28; clone size: -; CDR3 protein: CASQGSTYNEQFF; CDR3 DNA: TGTGCCAGCCAGGGTAGCACCTACAATGAGCAGTTCTTC
D gene: -; J gene: TRBJ2-3; V gene: TRBV6-5; clone size: -; CDR3 protein: CASSSRRLGTDTQYF; CDR3 DNA: TGTGCCAGCAGCTCCAGGCGGTTGGGCACAGATACGCAGTATTTT
D gene: TRBD1; J gene: TRBJ1-4; V gene: TRBV9; clone size: -; CDR3 protein: CASSAGDRGLEGDEKLFF; CDR3 DNA: TGTGCCAGCAGCGCCGGGGACAGGGGTCTAGAGGGGGATGAAAAACTGTTTTTT
D gene: -; J gene: TRBJ2-7; V gene: TRBV10-3; clone size: -; CDR3 protein: CAIGGISYEQYF; CDR3 DNA: TGTGCCATCGGGGGGATCTCCTACGAGCAGTACTTC
D gene: -; J gene: TRBJ1-1; V gene: TRBV20-1; clone size: few; CDR3 protein: CSARGPADEAFF; CDR3 DNA: TGCAGTGCTAGAGGCCCGGCGGATGAAGCTTTCTTT
D gene: -; J gene: TRBJ1-1; V gene: TRBV4-3; clone size: -; CDR3 protein: CASSQGRGPPFF; CDR3 DNA: TGCGCCAGCAGCCAAGGTCGAGGGCCCCCCTTCTTT
D gene: -; J gene: TRBJ2-5; V gene: TRBV12-3/TRBV12-4; clone size: -; CDR3 protein: CASSALGVTQYF; CDR3 DNA: TGTGCCAGCAGTGCTCTCGGAGTGACCCAGTACTTC
D gene: -; J gene: TRBJ2-2; V gene: TRBV24-1; clone size: -; CDR3 protein: CATSDSGQNTGELFF; CDR3 DNA: TGTGCCACCAGTGATTCTGGACAGAACACCGGGGAGCTGTTTTTT
D gene: -; J gene: TRBJ2-3; V gene: TRBV15; clone size: -; CDR3 protein: CATKFRREIYTDTQYF; CDR3 DNA: TGTGCCACCAAATTTCGTCGGGAGATATACACAGATACGCAGTATTTT
D gene: TRBD1; J gene: TRBJ1-5; V gene: TRBV12-3/TRBV12-4; clone size: few; CDR3 protein: CASKGGTANNQPQHF; CDR3 DNA: TGTGCCAGCAAAGGCGGGACAGCTAACAATCAGCCCCAGCATTTT
D gene: -; J gene: TRBJ2-3; V gene: TRBV5-8; clone size: -; CDR3 protein: CASSLRSGLTDTQYF; CDR3 DNA: TGTGCCAGCAGCTTGAGGAGCGGCCTAACAGATACGCAGTATTTT
D gene: TRBD2; J gene: TRBJ2-3; V gene: TRBV5-1; clone size: -; CDR3 protein: CASSSNGLAGVPDTQYF; CDR3 DNA: TGCGCCAGCAGCTCTAACGGCCTAGCGGGAGTCCCAGATACGCAGTATTTT
D gene: TRBD2; J gene: TRBJ2-7; V gene: TRBV6-1; clone size: -; CDR3 protein: CASSLAGRYEQYF; CDR3 DNA: TGTGCCAGCAGTCTAGCGGGTCGCTACGAGCAGTACTTC
D gene: -; J gene: TRBJ2-1; V gene: TRBV29-1; clone size: few; CDR3 protein: CSVTRDRKGGEQFF; CDR3 DNA: TGCAGCGTCACTCGGGACCGTAAAGGGGGTGAGCAGTTCTTC
D gene: -; J gene: TRBJ1-1; V gene: TRBV10-2; clone size: -; CDR3 protein: CASSSGSANTEAFF; CDR3 DNA: TGCGCCAGCAGTTCGGGCTCGGCGAACACTGAAGCTTTCTTT
D gene: -; J gene: TRBJ2-4; V gene: TRBV5-5; clone size: -; CDR3 protein: CASSLGQSAKNIQYF; CDR3 DNA: TGTGCCAGCAGCTTGGGACAGTCCGCCAAAAACATTCAGTACTTC
D gene: TRBD1; J gene: TRBJ1-4; V gene: TRBV20-1; clone size: -; CDR3 protein: CSASRQGGEKLFF; CDR3 DNA: TGCAGTGCTAGTAGACAGGGGGGTGAAAAACTGTTTTTT
D gene: -; J gene: TRBJ1-4; V gene: TRBV10-3; clone size: -; CDR3 protein: CAIRPNDGLDEKLFF; CDR3 DNA: TGTGCCATCAGGCCCAATGACGGTTTGGATGAAAAACTGTTTTTT
D gene: TRBD1; J gene: TRBJ1-1; V gene: TRBV27; clone size: many; CDR3 protein: CASRGQGNTEAFF; CDR3 DNA: TGTGCCAGCAGAGGACAGGGGAACACTGAAGCTTTCTTT
D gene: TRBD2; J gene: TRBJ2-7; V gene: TRBV20-1; clone size: -; CDR3 protein: CSARDPGGTYEQYF; CDR3 DNA: TGCAGTGCTAGAGATCCCGGGGGGACCTACGAGCAGTACTTC